Sequencing of this T cell receptor (beta chain) was carried out in a study of CD8 T cells in Susac syndrome. In the study overall: Within the sequenced group of Susac syndrome patients, roughly six showed active disease and about 8 were in remission. At the time of blood draw, patients with Susac syndrome were therapy-naive, receiving corticosteroids, or receiving intravenous immunoglobulin alone.

TCR beta from blood CD8+ and CD4+ T cells was sequenced. Random-hexamer reverse transcription was applied to 0.5 to 1 ug RNA. Coverage of TCR beta CDR3 amplification by immunoSEQ multiplex PCR extended to 54 Vbeta and 13 Jbeta. TCRdb independently ran MiXCR on the immunoSEQ multiplex PCR reads; one entry per CDR3 protein. The sample records 180,000 or so distinct CDR3 sequences, roughly 94% being singletons. The V gene's germline CDR1 is MNHEY and CDR2 SMNVEV (reference sequence). Trimming took 5 bases from V and 1 from J, leaving 14 bases between them. The CDR3 is 15 residues long. The gene calls are TRBV27 and TRBJ1-1; the D gene is possibly TRBD1 (5 bases). The TCR comes from a human donor with Susac syndrome. Sequenced material: CD4+ T cells from PBMCs. CDR3 sequence reads: CASSRSGLPNTEAFF. The CDR3 bases are TGTGCCAGCAGTAGATCGGGACTTCCGAACACTGAAGCTTTCTTT.